This T cell receptor beta chain emerged from a study of cytomegalovirus exposure and HLA in healthy donors. CDR3 size: 14 residues. V was pared by 4 bases and J by 0 bases, with 4 bases of the junction left unmatched. In germline, CDR1 is GTSNPN, CDR2 SVGIG (reference sequence). The PCR used 60 Vbeta and 13 Jbeta primers. Sequenced by immunoSEQ multiplex PCR; TCRdb stores in-frame clones only, minus some. The sample lists 150,000 to 200,000 clones; approximately 78% were seen once. Findings of the study overall: The availability of immune exposure information extended only to CMV serostatus. There were some V segments, including TRBV6-2 and TRBV6-3, excluded as indistinguishable.

Points on this clone: Its specificity is not known.

The rearrangement links TRBV30 to TRBJ1-1; TRBD1 agrees at 8 bases. The clonotype was recovered from a woman between 18 and 29 years old in good health and CMV-seronegative. Sequencing was performed on PBMCs. CDR3 nucleotide sequence: TGTGCCTGGATGCCGGGACAGGTGAACACTGAAGCTTTCTTT. Protein product: CAWMPGQVNTEAFF.